This T cell receptor beta chain was captured in a study of shared clonotypes between healthy human individuals. From germline, CDR1 is SGHRS and CDR2 YFSETQ. V shed 4 bases, J shed 14 bases, and the junction held 15 bases outside the gene matches. This CDR3 comprises 15 residues. Assay: immunoSEQ multiplex PCR; the TCRdb copy retains only in-frame clones and omits some. The sample lists 2 million to 2.5 million clones; approximately 96% were seen once. Sequenced material: naive CD4+ T cells sorted from blood. The subset is: CD45RA+ positively selected. V usage is TRBV5-1 and J usage is TRBJ2-1; 10 nucleotides match TRBD2. This TCR derives from a man between 18 and 29 years old in good health. In DNA form, the CDR3 reads TGCGCCAGCAGCCCCTCTAGCGGGGGACCAATGATAAAGTTCTTC. Its protein is CASSPSSGGPMIKFF.